Each of the 2 T cell receptor beta chains below was sequenced from the same sample in a study of shared clonotypes between healthy human individuals. The method was immunoSEQ multiplex PCR; TCRdb's version includes in-frame clones alone and lacks a portion of them. The sample has under 2,000,000 clones, over 85% seen once; the top ten hold less than 1.5%. Terminally differentiated effector memory CD45RA+ cells were excluded from the naive CD8 cells, which were CD45RO-negative and positively selected for CCR7. The sample was naive CD8+ T cells sorted from blood. Receptors were obtained from a man aged 18 to 29 in good health.

This chain links TRBV6-4 with TRBJ2-3; 7 nucleotides match TRBD2. The CDR3 extends over 15 amino acids. The germline gives CDR1 MRHNA, CDR2 SNTAGT. The trim removed 3 bases at V and 4 bases at J, leaving 7 bases unmatched. In DNA, the CDR3 is TGTGCCAGCAGTGAAGCTGCTAGCGGCGCAGATACGCAGTATTTT. Its translation: CASSEAASGADTQYF.

As regards this clone: The junction shows a germline mismatch at one end, possibly a read error. The V gene is TRBV5-5, the J gene TRBJ2-1; D remains ambiguous. The CDR3 length is 13 residues. Germline V gene sequence: CDR1 SGHKS, CDR2 YYEKEE (reference sequence). The CDR3 spells CASSTGSSNEQFF. The CDR3 DNA is TGTGCCAGCAGCACCGGGTCCTCCAATGAGCAGTTCTTC.